This TCR beta chain comes out of a study of metastatic and nonmetastatic thyroid tumors. About the study: It was across blood and tumor or nodule tissue from malignant and benign thyroid patients that repertoires were compared.

As originally analysed: Construction of a distant-metastasis classifier for papillary thyroid cancer relied on CDR3 differences across clinicopathological groups. TCRdb reanalyzed the PCR reads via MiXCR. V and J calls and clone size were set by TCRdb, not the authors. The repertoire holds 84,000 or so clones, with about 9.1% as singletons. This CDR3 spans 16 amino acids. After removal of 1 base from V and 1 base from J, the junction contained 9 bases not matched to a gene. Germline V gene data show CDR1 as DFQATT and CDR2 as SNEGSKA (reference sequence). Overall study results and limits: Versus benign nodules, malignant thyroid tumors reportedly had significantly higher TCR beta diversity, in blood and tumor.

This clone showed up many times. Its antigen remains unidentified. A much larger clone sits a single nucleotide away, making a read error possible. Among the patients, none had received any treatment before thyroid surgery. The chain couples TRBV20-1 to TRBJ2-7, with 8 bases aligning to TRBD1. Sequenced input: blood. The source is a female donor with papillary thyroid cancer or a benign thyroid nodule (not recorded which). Some clones in this sample may be carry-over from other donors' samples. CDR3 nucleotide sequence: TGCAGTGCTAGAGCGCAGGTGGACAGGGCTTCCTACGAGCAGTACTTC. Protein: CSARAQVDRASYEQYF.